These 19 T cell receptor beta chains share one sample of origin, sequenced in a study of OX40 agonist ivuxolimab in advanced cancers. The library was prepared using the immunoSEQ multiplex PCR assay. What TCRdb holds here is the immuneACCESS table cut down to in-frame rearrangements. Part of the clones is not present; checked against another copy, under half of the missing clones reflect an unresolved V gene, and the others are unexplained. Present in this sample are about 48,000 clones, about 81% of which were seen just once. The ten largest clonotypes hold 1.1% of the sample. The source material was CD4+ or CD8+ T cells sorted from blood, sampled in a trial of the OX40 agonist ivuxolimab. These TCRs come from an adult with an advanced solid tumor such as melanoma, head and neck, liver or kidney cancer.

The chain employs TRBV5-1 and TRBJ2-7, with 7 bases that match TRBD1. The V and J ends lost 1 base and 2 bases, in that order; junction bases with no gene match: 6. Germline-derived CDR1 and CDR2 are SGHRS and YFSETQ. The CDR3 runs to 15 residues. The CDR3 nucleotides are TGCGCCAGCAGCTTGACCCCCGGACAGGCCTACGAGCAGTACTTC. Its protein is CASSLTPGQAYEQYF.

The chain couples TRBV19 to TRBJ2-2, with TRBD2 matching 9 bases. Germline V gives CDR1 LNHDA, CDR2 SQIVND (reference sequence). J lost 0 bases, V lost 3 bases, and 8 bases had no gene match. This CDR3 spans 18 amino acids. The CDR3: CASSIPPAGGTNTGELFF. In DNA, the CDR3 is TGTGCCAGTAGTATTCCCCCGGCGGGAGGGACGAACACCGGGGAGCTGTTTTTT.

This sequence joins TRBV10-2 and TRBJ2-1, with TRBD2 matching 7 bases. Trimming cost V 2 bases and J 9 bases; bases outside gene matches: 4. CDR3 length: 13 amino acids. Germline V lookup: CDR1 WSHSY, CDR2 SAAADI. DNA for the CDR3: TGCGCCAGCAGTGAGCGGGAGGAACGTGAGCAGTTCTTC. This encodes CASSEREEREQFF.

As to this clone: One end of the junction varies from germline; a read error may be responsible. This chain uses TRBV14 with TRBJ2-3; 8 bases line up with TRBD2. Germline V gene lookup returns CDR1 SGHDN and CDR2 FVKESK. The CDR3 length is 16 residues. CDR3 in DNA: TGTGCCAGCGGCCAAGATGCGGGAGGCCGGTCAGATACGCAGTATTTT. Protein sequence: CASGQDAGGRSDTQYF.

Here the CDR3 DNA reads TGTGCCTGCGGGACAGGGCTCGTGGGGGCCAACGTCCTGACTTTC. Translating it yields CACGTGLVGANVLTF. V gene TRBV30 combines with J gene TRBJ2-6; TRBD1 matches at 9 bases. The CDR3 extends over 15 amino acids. The V and J ends lost 6 bases and 4 bases, in that order; junction bases with no gene match: 7. Germline loops: CDR1 GTSNPN, CDR2 SVGIG (reference sequence). Using reference TRBV30 and TRBJ2-6 for the parts outside the CDR3, the full variable domain is SQTIHQWPATLVQPVGSPLSLECTVEGTSNPNLYWYRQAAGRGLQLLFYSVGIGQISSEVPQNLSASRPQDRQFILSSKKLLLSDSGFYLCACGTGLVGANVLTFGAGSRLTVL.

CDR3 bases: TGTGCCAGCAGCCGAACCGAACGGACTAGCGGGGTTTACAATGAGCAGTTCTTC. Translating gives CASSRTERTSGVYNEQFF. This chain links TRBV4-2 with TRBJ2-1, with 12 bases identical to TRBD2. V dropped 4 bases and J dropped 4; count of bases not matched to a gene: 11. The CDR3 has 18 residues. CDR1 and CDR2 (germline): LGHNA, YNFKEQ.

V usage is TRBV2 and J usage is TRBJ1-4, with D perhaps matching TRBD1 (6 bases). This CDR3 comprises 16 residues. Germline values: CDR1 SNHLY, CDR2 FYNNEI. V was pared by 4 bases and J by 5 bases, with 17 bases between. CDR3 nucleotide sequence: TGTGCCAGCAGTGCCGATTACAGGGCCGGGAATGAAAAACTGTTTTTT. Protein product: CASSADYRAGNEKLFF. Full variable domain (rest looked up from reference TRBV2 and TRBJ1-4): EPEVTQTPSHQVTQMGQEVILRCVPISNHLYFYWYRQILGQKVEFLVSFYNNEISEKSEIFDDQFSVERPDGSNFTLKIRSTKLEDSAMYFCASSADYRAGNEKLFFGSGTQLSVL.

The genes are TRBV5-1 and TRBJ2-1; no firm D call. In germline, CDR1 is SGHRS, CDR2 YFSETQ. The CDR3 loop spans 15 amino acids. V lost 4 bases to trimming and J lost 3 bases, with 14 bases between them. CDR3 bases: TGCGCCAGCAGCCCCTTCGGTGGGAACTACAATGAGCAGTTCTTC. Its protein product is CASSPFGGNYNEQFF.

The CDR3 DNA reads as TGCGCCAGCAGCCGAAGACAGGGTGGCTCGGGCACTGAAGCTTTCTTT. It is translated as CASSRRQGGSGTEAFF. V is TRBV5-1 and J is TRBJ1-1; 7 nucleotides agree with TRBD1. CDR1 is SGHRS, CDR2 YFSETQ, per germline. The V gene end was trimmed by 4 bases and the J gene end by 4 bases; junction bases not matched to a gene: 13. The CDR3 runs to 16 residues.

This clone was counted a single time. V and J are TRBV25-1 and TRBJ2-3; TRBD1 matches at 9 bases. CDR3 size: 16 residues. V shed 1 base and J 4 bases; nucleotides not matched to a gene: 6. In germline, CDR1 is MGHDK, CDR2 SYGVNS. In DNA form, the CDR3 reads TGTGCCAGCAGTGAATTTGGGACAGGGAAACCAGATACGCAGTATTTT. This gives the protein CASSEFGTGKPDTQYF.

The rearrangement links TRBV27 to TRBJ1-1; TRBD1 is a possible D gene (6 bases). Trimming left V 3 bases short and J 1 base short, with 9 bases between. In germline, CDR1 is MNHEY, CDR2 SMNVEV (reference sequence). The CDR3 has 14 amino acids. This CDR3 reads CASSFLTGNTEAFF. The CDR3 DNA reads as TGTGCCAGCAGTTTCTTGACAGGGAACACTGAAGCTTTCTTT.

The rearrangement uses TRBV5-1 and TRBJ1-3; D is undetermined. Per the germline V gene, CDR1 is SGHRS and CDR2 is YFSETQ. The CDR3 covers 14 residues. Trimming cost V 0 bases and J 4 bases, with 8 bases left between them. The CDR3 region is CASSLEGHGNTIYF. The CDR3 DNA follows: TGCGCCAGCAGCTTGGAAGGGCACGGAAACACCATATATTTT.

The chain carries TRBV10-3 and TRBJ2-1; 13 nucleotides agree with TRBD2. Germline assignment: CDR1 ENHRY and CDR2 SYGVKD. The CDR3 is 14 amino acids. Trimming took 10 bases from V and 7 from J; bases not matched to a gene: 7. The CDR3 sequence: CATVGLAGKNEQFF. The DNA for the CDR3 is TGTGCCACCGTGGGACTAGCGGGAAAGAATGAGCAGTTCTTC.

V and J are TRBV30 and TRBJ2-1; 8 bases map to TRBD2. Germline CDR1 is GTSNPN and CDR2 is SVGIG (reference sequence). V lost 2 bases to trimming and J lost 9 bases; unmatched junction nucleotides: 9. CDR3 length equals 14 residues. This CDR3 is CAWSRGGRYLEQFF. CDR3 DNA sequence: TGTGCCTGGAGTCGGGGGGGCCGATATCTTGAGCAGTTCTTC.

The rearrangement joins TRBV7-2 to TRBJ2-7; 8 bases align to TRBD2. The CDR3 length is 15 residues. The V segment lost 1 base and the J segment 2 bases; nucleotides outside the gene matches: 4. Germline loops: CDR1 SGHTA, CDR2 FQGNSA. The CDR3 sequence is CASSLVGGAAYEQYF. CDR3 sequence (DNA): TGTGCCAGCAGCTTAGTCGGGGGGGCCGCCTACGAGCAGTACTTC.

The rearrangement uses TRBV27 and TRBJ2-3; 9 bases align to TRBD1. The CDR3 runs 16 residues. V dropped 0 bases and J dropped 3; count of bases not matched to a gene: 4. The germline CDR1 and CDR2 sequences are MNHEY and SMNVEV (reference sequence). CDR3 in DNA: TGTGCCAGCAGTTTATCGGGACAGGGAGAAACAGATACGCAGTATTTT. This codes for CASSLSGQGETDTQYF.

The chain carries TRBV5-4 and TRBJ2-2; the D gene is possibly TRBD1 (6 bases). Trimming removed 3 bases at V and 1 base at J, with 13 bases between. Germline loops: CDR1 SGHNT, CDR2 YYREEE (reference sequence). The CDR3 is 16 residues long. In DNA, the CDR3 is TGTGCCAGCAGCTCGGGTGTGACAGGGAACACCGGGGAGCTGTTTTTT. Its protein product is CASSSGVTGNTGELFF.

This clone was detected a few times. The chain joins TRBV18 to TRBJ1-1; D unclear. The CDR3 contains 13 residues. Per germline, CDR1 KGHSH and CDR2 LQKENI. V was shortened by 6 bases and J by 2 bases, with 10 bases between the two germline ends. CDR3 in DNA: TGTGCCAGCTCGCCTACGGTTAACACTGAAGCTTTCTTT. Its protein product is CASSPTVNTEAFF. Using reference TRBV18 and TRBJ1-1 for the parts outside the CDR3, the full variable domain is NAGVMQNPRHLVRRRGQEARLRCSPMKGHSHVYWYRQLPEEGLKFMVYLQKENIIDESGMPKERFSAEFPKEGPSILRIQQVVRGDSAAYFCASSPTVNTEAFFGQGTRLTVV.

This chain uses TRBV7-8 with TRBJ1-3; D uncertain. This CDR3 is built from 18 residues. The germline V and J ends were trimmed by 9 bases and 0 bases, with 24 bases remaining between them. The V gene's germline CDR1 is SGHVS and CDR2 FQNEAQ. CDR3 sequence: CASKRALGPYRSGNTIYF. DNA of the CDR3: TGTGCCAGTAAACGGGCTCTTGGGCCCTACCGCTCTGGAAACACCATATATTTT.